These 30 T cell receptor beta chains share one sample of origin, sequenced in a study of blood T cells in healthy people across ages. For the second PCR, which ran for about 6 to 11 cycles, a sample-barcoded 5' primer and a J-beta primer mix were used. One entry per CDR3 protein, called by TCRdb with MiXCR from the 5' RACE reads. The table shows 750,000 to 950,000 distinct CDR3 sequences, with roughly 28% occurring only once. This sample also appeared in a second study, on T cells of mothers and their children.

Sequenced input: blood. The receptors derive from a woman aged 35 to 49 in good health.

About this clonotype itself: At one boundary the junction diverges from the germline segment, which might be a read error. As DNA, the CDR3 is TGTGCCAGCAACTTAGCAGGGGCCAGGGTGAGGGAGACCCAGTACTTC. This gives the protein CASNLAGARVRETQYF. The chain has TRBV7-2 and TRBJ2-5, with a possible D match to TRBD1 (6 bases). The CDR3 contains 16 residues. The germline CDR1 and CDR2 sequences are SGHTA and FQGNSA.

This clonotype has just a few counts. The CDR3 here is CASSPRTGFYGYTF. As DNA, the CDR3 is TGTGCCAGCAGCCCGAGGACAGGATTCTATGGCTACACCTTC. V gene TRBV28 combines with J gene TRBJ1-2; 7 bases fit TRBD1. Germline CDR1 and CDR2: MDHEN and SYDVKM. This CDR3 contains 14 residues. Trimming at V came to 6 bases and at J to 4 bases, leaving 8 bases not matched to a gene.

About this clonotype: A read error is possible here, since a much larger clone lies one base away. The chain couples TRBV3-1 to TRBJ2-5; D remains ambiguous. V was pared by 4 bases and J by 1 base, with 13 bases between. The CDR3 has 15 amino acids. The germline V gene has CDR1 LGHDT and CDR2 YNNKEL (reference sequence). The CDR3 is CASSRWTPVQETQYF. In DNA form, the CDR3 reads TGTGCCAGCAGCCGCTGGACGCCCGTCCAAGAGACCCAGTACTTC.

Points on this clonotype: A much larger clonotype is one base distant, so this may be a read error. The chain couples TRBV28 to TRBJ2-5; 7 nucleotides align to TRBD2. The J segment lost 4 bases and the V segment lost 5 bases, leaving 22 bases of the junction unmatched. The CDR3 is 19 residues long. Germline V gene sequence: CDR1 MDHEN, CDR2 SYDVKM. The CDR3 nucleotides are TGTGCCAGCAGTCAGCGCGTGTATGGTGGGGGGGAGCCAGCAGAGACCCAGTACTTC. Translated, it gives CASSQRVYGGGEPAETQYF.

The CDR3 region has the DNA TGTGCCAGCAGCACCAGGGGTGTCGGCAATCAGCCCCAGCATTTT. This sequence encodes CASSTRGVGNQPQHF. This sequence joins TRBV5-6 and TRBJ1-5, with TRBD1 as a possible D gene (6 bases). Germline CDR1 and CDR2: SGHDT and YYEEEE. V shed 4 bases and J shed 2 bases, with 13 bases lying between them. The CDR3 is 15 residues long.

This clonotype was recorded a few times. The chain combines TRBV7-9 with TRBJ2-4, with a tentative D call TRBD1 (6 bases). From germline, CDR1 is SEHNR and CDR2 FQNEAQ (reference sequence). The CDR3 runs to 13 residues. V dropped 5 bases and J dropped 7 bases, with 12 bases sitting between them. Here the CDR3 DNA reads TGTGCCAGCAGCCTAGGGACAACGAACATTCAGTACTTC. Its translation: CASSLGTTNIQYF.

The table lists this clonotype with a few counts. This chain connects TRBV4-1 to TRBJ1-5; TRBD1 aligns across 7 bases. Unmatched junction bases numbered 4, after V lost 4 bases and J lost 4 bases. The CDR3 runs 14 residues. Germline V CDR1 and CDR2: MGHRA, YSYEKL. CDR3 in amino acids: CASSPGQMNQPQHF. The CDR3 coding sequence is TGCGCCAGCAGCCCGGGACAGATGAATCAGCCCCAGCATTTT.

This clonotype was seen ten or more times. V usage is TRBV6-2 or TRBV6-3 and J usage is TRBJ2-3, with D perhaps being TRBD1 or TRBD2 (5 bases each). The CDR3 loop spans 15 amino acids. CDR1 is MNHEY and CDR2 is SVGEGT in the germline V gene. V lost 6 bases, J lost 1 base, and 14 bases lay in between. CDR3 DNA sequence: TGTGCCAGCAGCCCCCACGGGGCTCGCACAGATACGCAGTATTTT. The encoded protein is CASSPHGARTDTQYF.

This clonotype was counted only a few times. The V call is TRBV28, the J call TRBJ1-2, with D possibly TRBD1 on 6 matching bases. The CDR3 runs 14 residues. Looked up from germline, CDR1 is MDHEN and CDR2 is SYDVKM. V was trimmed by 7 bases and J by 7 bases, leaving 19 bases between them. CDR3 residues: CASNPMRGIGGYTF. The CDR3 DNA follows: TGTGCCAGCAACCCGATGAGGGGGATTGGTGGCTACACCTTC.

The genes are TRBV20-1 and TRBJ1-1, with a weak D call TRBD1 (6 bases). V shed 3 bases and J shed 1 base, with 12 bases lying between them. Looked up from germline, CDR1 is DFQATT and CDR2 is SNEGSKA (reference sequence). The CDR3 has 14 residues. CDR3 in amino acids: CSASPRTANTEAFF. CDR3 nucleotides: TGCAGTGCTAGCCCCCGGACAGCGAACACTGAAGCTTTCTTT.

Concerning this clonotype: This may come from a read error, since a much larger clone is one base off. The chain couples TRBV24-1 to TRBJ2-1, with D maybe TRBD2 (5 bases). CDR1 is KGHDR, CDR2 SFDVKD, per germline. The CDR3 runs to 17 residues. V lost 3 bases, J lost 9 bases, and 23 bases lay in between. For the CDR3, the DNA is TGTGCCACCAGTGATGTCCCGCTTGGACGGGGATGGAGTGAGCAGTTCTTC. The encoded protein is CATSDVPLGRGWSEQFF.

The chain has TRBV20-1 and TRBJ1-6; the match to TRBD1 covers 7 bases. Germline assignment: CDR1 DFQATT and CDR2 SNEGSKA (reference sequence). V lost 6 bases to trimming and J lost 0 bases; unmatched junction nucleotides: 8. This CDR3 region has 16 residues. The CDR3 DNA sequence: TGCAGTGCCCCCGACAGGGCAAGCTCCTATAATTCACCCCTCCACTTT. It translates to CSAPDRASSYNSPLHF.

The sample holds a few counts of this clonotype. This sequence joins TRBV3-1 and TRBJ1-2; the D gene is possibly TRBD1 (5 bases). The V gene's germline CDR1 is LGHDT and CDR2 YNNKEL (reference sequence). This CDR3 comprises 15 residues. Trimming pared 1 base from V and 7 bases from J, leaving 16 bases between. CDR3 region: CASSQVGERGGGYTF. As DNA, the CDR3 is TGTGCCAGCAGCCAAGTTGGGGAGAGGGGAGGTGGCTACACCTTC. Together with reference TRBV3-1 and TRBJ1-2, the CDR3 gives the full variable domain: DTAVSQTPKYLVTQMGNDKSIKCEQNLGHDTMYWYKQDSKKFLKIMFSYNNKELIINETVPNRFSPKSPDKAHLNLHINSLELGDSAVYFCASSQVGERGGGYTFGSGTRLTVV.

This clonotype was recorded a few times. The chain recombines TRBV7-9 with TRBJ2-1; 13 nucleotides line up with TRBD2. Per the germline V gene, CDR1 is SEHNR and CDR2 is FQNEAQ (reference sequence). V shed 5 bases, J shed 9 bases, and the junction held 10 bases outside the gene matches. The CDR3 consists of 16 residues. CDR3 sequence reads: CASSLIRTSGGGEQFF. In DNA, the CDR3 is TGTGCCAGCAGCCTAATACGGACTAGCGGGGGTGGTGAGCAGTTCTTC.

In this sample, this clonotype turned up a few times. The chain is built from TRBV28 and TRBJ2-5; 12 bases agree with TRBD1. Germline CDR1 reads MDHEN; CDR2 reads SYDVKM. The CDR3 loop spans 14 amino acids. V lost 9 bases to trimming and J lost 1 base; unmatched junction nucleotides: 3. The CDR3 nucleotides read TGTGCCAGTGGGGACAGGGGGCGCCAAGAGACCCAGTACTTC. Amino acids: CASGDRGRQETQYF.

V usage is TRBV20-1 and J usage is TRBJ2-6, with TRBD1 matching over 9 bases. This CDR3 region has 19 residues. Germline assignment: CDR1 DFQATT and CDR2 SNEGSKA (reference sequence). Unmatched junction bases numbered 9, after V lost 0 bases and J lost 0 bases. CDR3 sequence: CSARDVVTGGGSGANVLTF. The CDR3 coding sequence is TGCAGTGCTAGAGATGTTGTAACAGGGGGCGGCTCTGGGGCCAACGTCCTGACTTTC.

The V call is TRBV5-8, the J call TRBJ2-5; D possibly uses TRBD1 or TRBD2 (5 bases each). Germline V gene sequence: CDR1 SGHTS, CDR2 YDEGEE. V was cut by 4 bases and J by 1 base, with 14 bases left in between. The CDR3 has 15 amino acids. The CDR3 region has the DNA TGTGCCAGCAGCCCCGAGGGACGGGGCCAAGAGACCCAGTACTTC. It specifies CASSPEGRGQETQYF.

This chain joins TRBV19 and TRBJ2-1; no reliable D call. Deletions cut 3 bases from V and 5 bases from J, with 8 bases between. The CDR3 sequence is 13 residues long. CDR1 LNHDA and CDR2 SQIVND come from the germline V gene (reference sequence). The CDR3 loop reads CASSIRLDNEQFF. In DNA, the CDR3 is TGTGCCAGTAGTATCCGGCTAGACAATGAGCAGTTCTTC.

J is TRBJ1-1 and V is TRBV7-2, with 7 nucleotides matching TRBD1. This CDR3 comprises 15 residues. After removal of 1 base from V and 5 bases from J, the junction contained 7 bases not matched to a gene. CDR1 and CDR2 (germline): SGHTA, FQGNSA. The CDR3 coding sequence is TGTGCCAGCAGCTTAGTCCCAGGGGGGGTGACTGAAGCTTTCTTT. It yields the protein CASSLVPGGVTEAFF.

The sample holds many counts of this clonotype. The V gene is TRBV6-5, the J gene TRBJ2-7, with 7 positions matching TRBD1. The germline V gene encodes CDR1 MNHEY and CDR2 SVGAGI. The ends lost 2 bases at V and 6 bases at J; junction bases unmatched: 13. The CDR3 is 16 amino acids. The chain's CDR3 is CASSYTRQGPSIEQYF. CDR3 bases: TGTGCCAGCAGTTACACACGACAGGGCCCTTCGATCGAGCAGTACTTC.

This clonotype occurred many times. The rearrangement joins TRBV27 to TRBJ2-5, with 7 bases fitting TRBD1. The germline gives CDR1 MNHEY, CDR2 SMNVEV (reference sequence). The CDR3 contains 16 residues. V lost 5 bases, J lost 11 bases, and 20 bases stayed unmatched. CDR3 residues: CASSPWTGDVGRGQYF. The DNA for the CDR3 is TGTGCCAGCAGTCCTTGGACAGGCGATGTTGGTAGAGGGCAGTACTTC.

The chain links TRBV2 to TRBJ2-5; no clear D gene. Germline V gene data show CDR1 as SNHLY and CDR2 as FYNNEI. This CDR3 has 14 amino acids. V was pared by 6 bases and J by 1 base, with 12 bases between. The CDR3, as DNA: TGTGCCAGCAGGGCCGAAGGGTTCCAAGAGACCCAGTACTTC. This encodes CASRAEGFQETQYF. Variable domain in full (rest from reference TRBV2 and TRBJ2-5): EPEVTQTPSHQVTQMGQEVILRCVPISNHLYFYWYRQILGQKVEFLVSFYNNEISEKSEIFDDQFSVERPDGSNFTLKIRSTKLEDSAMYFCASRAEGFQETQYFGPGTRLLVL.

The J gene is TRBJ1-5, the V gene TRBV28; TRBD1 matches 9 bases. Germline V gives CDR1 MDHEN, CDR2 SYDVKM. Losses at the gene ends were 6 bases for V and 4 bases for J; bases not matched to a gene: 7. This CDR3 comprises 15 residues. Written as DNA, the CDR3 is TGTGCCAGCAGGGCCGGGACAGGGCCAAATCAGCCCCAGCATTTT. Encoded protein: CASRAGTGPNQPQHF.

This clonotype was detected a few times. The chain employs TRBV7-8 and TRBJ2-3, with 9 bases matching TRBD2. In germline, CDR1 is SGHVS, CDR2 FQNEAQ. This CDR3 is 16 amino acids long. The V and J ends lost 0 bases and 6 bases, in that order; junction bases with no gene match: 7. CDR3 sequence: CASSLALRGGMDTQYF. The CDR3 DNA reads TGTGCCAGCAGCTTAGCGTTGCGGGGGGGCATGGATACGCAGTATTTT.

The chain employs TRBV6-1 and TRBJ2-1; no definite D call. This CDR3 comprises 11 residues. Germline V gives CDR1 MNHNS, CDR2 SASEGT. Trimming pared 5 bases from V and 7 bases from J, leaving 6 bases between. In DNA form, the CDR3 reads TGTGCCAGCAGTTACCTTAATGAGCAGTTCTTC. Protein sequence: CASSYLNEQFF.

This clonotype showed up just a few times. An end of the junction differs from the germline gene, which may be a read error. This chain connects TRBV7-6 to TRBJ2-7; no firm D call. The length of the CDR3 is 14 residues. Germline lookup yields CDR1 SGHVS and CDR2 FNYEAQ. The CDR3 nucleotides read TGTGCCAGTGTGAGAACCCTCAGCTCCTACAAGCAGTACTTC. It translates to CASVRTLSSYKQYF.

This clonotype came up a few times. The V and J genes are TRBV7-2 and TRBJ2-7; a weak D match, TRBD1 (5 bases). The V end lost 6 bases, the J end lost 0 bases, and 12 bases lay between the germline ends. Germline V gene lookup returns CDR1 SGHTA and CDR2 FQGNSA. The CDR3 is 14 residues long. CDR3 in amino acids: CASRRQSYSYEQYF. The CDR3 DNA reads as TGTGCCAGCAGGAGACAGTCTTACTCCTACGAGCAGTACTTC.

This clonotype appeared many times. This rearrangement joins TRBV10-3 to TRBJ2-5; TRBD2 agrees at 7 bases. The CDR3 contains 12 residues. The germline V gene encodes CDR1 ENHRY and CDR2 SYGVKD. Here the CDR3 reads CAVRGEGETQYF. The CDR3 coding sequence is TGTGCGGTACGGGGGGAGGGAGAGACCCAGTACTTC.

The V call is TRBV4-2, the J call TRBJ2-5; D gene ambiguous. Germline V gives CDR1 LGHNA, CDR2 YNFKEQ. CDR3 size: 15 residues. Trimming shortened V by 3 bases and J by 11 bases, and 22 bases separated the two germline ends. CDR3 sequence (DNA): TGTGCCAGCAGCCAGGGAATTGGGGTCGGTCTGGAGCAGTACTTC. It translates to CASSQGIGVGLEQYF.

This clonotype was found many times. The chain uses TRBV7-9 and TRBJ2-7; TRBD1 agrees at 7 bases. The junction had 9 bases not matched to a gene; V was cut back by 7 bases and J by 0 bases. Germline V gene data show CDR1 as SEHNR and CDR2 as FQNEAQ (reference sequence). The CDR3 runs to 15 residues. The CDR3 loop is CASTIQGTGSYEQYF. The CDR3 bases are TGTGCCAGCACCATACAGGGGACGGGCTCCTACGAGCAGTACTTC. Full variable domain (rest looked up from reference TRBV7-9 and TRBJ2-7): DTGVSQNPRHKITKRGQNVTFRCDPISEHNRLYWYRQTLGQGPEFLTYFQNEAQLEKSRLLSDRFSAERPKGSFSTLEIQRTEQGDSAMYLCASTIQGTGSYEQYFGPGTRLTVT.